Listed below are T cell receptor beta chains from one sample, sequenced in a study of T cells in Graves' hyperthyroidism and ophthalmopathy. Each CDR3 protein is one row after TCRdb ran MiXCR on the multiplex PCR reads. The sample shows around 500,000 distinct CDR3 sequences, around an eighth of them seen only once. The source material was blood. The receptors originated from a woman aged 18-30 years with Graves' hyperthyroidism. CDR3s include the opening cysteine and the closing phenylalanine or tryptophan. Fields, in order: D gene, J gene, clone size, V gene, CDR3 DNA, CDR3 protein. A D gene is named only where the DNA matches it firmly. Rows give clone size only sometimes, using once, few, many, or a class for an expanded clone.

D gene: -; J gene: TRBJ1-3; clone size: many; V gene: TRBV28; CDR3 DNA: TGTGCCAGCAGTTCCCAGGGCCGTGGAGGGTCCGGAAACACCATATATTTT; CDR3 protein: CASSSQGRGGSGNTIYF
D gene: -; J gene: TRBJ2-1; clone size: many; V gene: TRBV12-5; CDR3 DNA: TGTGCTAGTGGTTTGGACGATTACAATGAGCAGTTCTTC; CDR3 protein: CASGLDDYNEQFF
D gene: TRBD2; J gene: TRBJ2-5; clone size: -; V gene: TRBV28; CDR3 DNA: TGTGCCAGCACCCAGGGACTAGCGGGAGGGCCGAGAGTGGGAGAGACCCAGTACTTC; CDR3 protein: CASTQGLAGGPRVGETQYF
D gene: -; J gene: TRBJ1-6; clone size: -; V gene: TRBV24-1; CDR3 DNA: TGTGCCACCAGTGATTGGGGGAATTATTCACCCCTCCACTTT; CDR3 protein: CATSDWGNYSPLHF
D gene: TRBD1; J gene: TRBJ2-7; clone size: many; V gene: TRBV12-3/TRBV12-4; CDR3 DNA: TGTGCCAGCAGTTTAGCAGCCCCCAGGGGGTGGAGCTCCTACGAGCAGTACTTC; CDR3 protein: CASSLAAPRGWSSYEQYF
D gene: TRBD2; J gene: TRBJ2-1; clone size: many; V gene: TRBV18; CDR3 DNA: TGTGCCAGCTCACCGTGGATTAGCGGGAGGGACGCCTACAATGAGCAGTTCTTC; CDR3 protein: CASSPWISGRDAYNEQFF
D gene: -; J gene: TRBJ2-7; clone size: many; V gene: TRBV11-2; CDR3 DNA: TGTGCCAGCAGCTTAGATGGGGGCTATACCTACGAGCAGTACTTC; CDR3 protein: CASSLDGGYTYEQYF
D gene: -; J gene: TRBJ2-1; clone size: few; V gene: TRBV27; CDR3 DNA: TGTGCCAGCACCGCCGGTGGGCCCTACAATGAGCAGTTCTTC; CDR3 protein: CASTAGGPYNEQFF
D gene: TRBD2; J gene: TRBJ2-7; clone size: many; V gene: TRBV5-1; CDR3 DNA: TGCGCCAGCAGCCCCACTAGCGGGACCTCCTACGAGCAGTACTTC; CDR3 protein: CASSPTSGTSYEQYF
D gene: -; J gene: TRBJ2-1; clone size: many; V gene: TRBV7-3; CDR3 DNA: TGTGCCAGCAGCTCTATATCGAACTACCAATCATCCAATGAGCAGTTCTTC; CDR3 protein: CASSSISNYQSSNEQFF
D gene: -; J gene: TRBJ2-3; clone size: many; V gene: TRBV19; CDR3 DNA: TGTGCCAGTACCCGTACAGGGTTGATTGAGCTGGATACGCAGTATTTT; CDR3 protein: CASTRTGLIELDTQYF
D gene: -; J gene: TRBJ1-1; clone size: many; V gene: TRBV30; CDR3 DNA: TGTGCCGGAGAGAGGAACACTGAAGCTTTCTTT; CDR3 protein: CAGERNTEAFF
D gene: -; J gene: TRBJ1-2; clone size: many; V gene: TRBV12-3/TRBV12-4; CDR3 DNA: TGTGCCAGCACCCTGGGTAGCCAGCCAGGCTACACCTTC; CDR3 protein: CASTLGSQPGYTF
D gene: -; J gene: TRBJ2-7; clone size: many; V gene: TRBV10-3; CDR3 DNA: TGTGCCATCAGTGGGCCCGTGACTAAAGCGGTGAGCTCCTACGAGCAGTACTTC; CDR3 protein: CAISGPVTKAVSSYEQYF
D gene: -; J gene: TRBJ1-3; clone size: -; V gene: TRBV29-1; CDR3 DNA: TGCAGCGTTGAAGATGTAACTGGAAACACCATATATTTT; CDR3 protein: CSVEDVTGNTIYF
D gene: -; J gene: TRBJ2-5; clone size: once; V gene: TRBV7-2; CDR3 DNA: TGTGCCAGCAGCCTCCGACAGATACAAGAGACCCAGTACTTC; CDR3 protein: CASSLRQIQETQYF
D gene: -; J gene: TRBJ1-1; clone size: few; V gene: TRBV27; CDR3 DNA: TGTGCCAGCAGTTTATTCAGGGGAGTGAACACTGAAGCTTTCTTT; CDR3 protein: CASSLFRGVNTEAFF
D gene: TRBD1; J gene: TRBJ1-1; clone size: many; V gene: TRBV19; CDR3 DNA: TGTGCCAGTAGTACACGGACAGGCAACACTGAAGCTTTCTTT; CDR3 protein: CASSTRTGNTEAFF
D gene: TRBD2; J gene: TRBJ2-1; clone size: few; V gene: TRBV20-1; CDR3 DNA: TGCAGTGCTAGAGTAGGGACTAGCGGGAGCAATGAGCAGTTCTTC; CDR3 protein: CSARVGTSGSNEQFF